Given below is one TCR beta chain in context. This sample is drawn from a study of control samples from healthy donors and cancer patients. Trimming pared 1 base from V and 0 bases from J, leaving 10 bases between. Per germline, CDR1 MNHEY and CDR2 SVGAGI. The CDR3 sequence is 16 residues long. Clones were sequenced by immunoSEQ multiplex PCR, and TCRdb holds only the in-frame ones, with some missing. The repertoire has about 150,000 clones, 80% to 95% of them found once; the top ten carry 2% to 2.5%. The chain is built from TRBV6-5 and TRBJ2-1, with D uncertain. Sequences were obtained from blood. The TCR sequence derives from a woman aged 40 to 50 in good health. The DNA of the CDR3 is TGTGCCAGCAGTTACTGGGCCCACAGCTCCTACAATGAGCAGTTCTTC. This sequence encodes CASSYWAHSSYNEQFF.